The rows below give T cell receptor beta chains drawn from one sample of a study of blood T cells in healthy people across ages. Each CDR3 protein is one row after TCRdb ran MiXCR on the 5' RACE reads. The sample holds over 750,000 distinct CDR3 sequences, approximately 25% seen once. This sample was also put to use in a study of T cells of mothers and their children.

Material: blood. Receptors originate from a boy between 10 and 17 years old in good health. Both conserved end residues are trimmed from each CDR3.

>TRBV29-1|TRBJ2-3
SGNRDSDESDTQY
>TRBV29-1|TRBJ2-1
SVEDLRGTSGSRYEQF
>TRBV27|TRBJ2-1
ASESGLLNEQF
>TRBV4-3|TRBJ2-7
ASSQGTGPYEQY
>TRBV10-1|.
ASSEGSPSTYRNEQF
>TRBV6-2/TRBV6-3|TRBJ2-1
ASSYSYEQF
>TRBV6-1|TRBJ2-5
ASSEARVAGETQY
>TRBV4-1|TRBJ2-7
ASSQDGTYYEQY
>TRBV3-1|TRBJ2-7
ASSLRTEFYEQY
>TRBV5-1|TRBJ2-1
ASSFTGTEYNEQF
>TRBV15|TRBJ2-3
ATSRGQGTDTQY
>TRBV4-1|TRBJ1-4
ASSPRDNNEKLF
>TRBV7-9|TRBJ1-5
ASSYGTSGQPQH
>TRBV4-3|TRBJ2-5
ASSLGIEETQY
>TRBV7-2|TRBJ2-3
ASSLAVGLAGADTQY
>TRBV27|TRBJ1-2
ASSLGSGVDGYT
>TRBV9|TRBJ1-1
ASSGRTGSQTEAF